This TCR beta chain was identified during a study of blood T cell repertoires in COVID-19. Overall study context: COVID-19 samples collected from the United States, Italy and Spain covered acute and convalescent phases. The cDNA or gDNA used as material had been derived from T cells, B-cell-depleted T cells, or PBMCs.

In regard to this clone: Other DNA sequences from this sample encode an identical CDR3 as well.

Recruited during active infection, patients (from Seattle) were subsequently followed longitudinally. Authors' analysis steps: Amplification from reference gene primers served as the basis for estimated nucleated cell counts. Profiling relied on immunoSEQ multiplex PCR, and the TCRdb table lists in-frame clones only, not all of them. Clone size and V and J calls were adopted from that table, with D and trimming inferred from the DNA. Here the sample spans around 260,000 clones, about 88% being singletons. The sequencing input was peripheral blood. This sequence originates from a woman aged 55-75 years with COVID-19, enrolled during active disease.

The CDR3 protein is CASSQDGGGTSTDTQYF. CDR3 in DNA: TGCGCCAGCAGCCAAGATGGCGGCGGGACTAGCACAGATACGCAGTATTTT. The rearrangement joins TRBV4-1 to TRBJ2-3; weak D call: TRBD2 (6 bases). The germline V gene has CDR1 MGHRA and CDR2 YSYEKL. V shed 0 bases and J shed 0 bases, with 13 bases lying between them. The CDR3 is 17 residues long.